This TCR beta chain was recorded in a study of T cell responses to AZD1222 COVID-19 vaccine. Germline loops: CDR1 SGHTA, CDR2 FQGNSA. After removal of 4 bases from V and 5 bases from J, the junction contained 0 bases not matched to a gene. The CDR3 length is 13 residues. As for this clone: Its matching antigen is unknown.

Libraries were prepared by immunoSEQ multiplex PCR; TCRdb keeps only in-frame clonotypes and omits some of them. The data hold 140,000 to 150,000 clones, with 85% to 95% observed a single time. Study observations and caveats: Epitopes outside B.1.351 and B.1.1.7 mutated regions reportedly drew nearly half of spike TCRs.

The source material was peripheral blood, sampled on day 0 of AZD1222 vaccination. The chain combines TRBV7-2 with TRBJ1-5; 9 bases agree with TRBD1. The TCR originated in an adult in good health. As DNA, the CDR3 is TGTGCCAGCAGCTGGACAGGGGATCAGCCCCAGCATTTT. It specifies CASSWTGDQPQHF.